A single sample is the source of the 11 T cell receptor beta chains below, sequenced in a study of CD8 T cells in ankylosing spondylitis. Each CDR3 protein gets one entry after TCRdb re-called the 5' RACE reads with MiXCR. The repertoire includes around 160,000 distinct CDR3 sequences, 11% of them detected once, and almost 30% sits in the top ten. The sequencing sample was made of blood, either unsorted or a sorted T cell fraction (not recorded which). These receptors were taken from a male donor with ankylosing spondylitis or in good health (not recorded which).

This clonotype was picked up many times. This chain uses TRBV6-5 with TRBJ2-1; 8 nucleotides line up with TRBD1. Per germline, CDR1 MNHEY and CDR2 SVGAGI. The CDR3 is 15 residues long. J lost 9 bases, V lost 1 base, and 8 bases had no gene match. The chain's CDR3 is CASSYYQQGVSEQFF. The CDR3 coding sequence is TGTGCCAGCAGTTACTATCAACAGGGGGTCAGTGAGCAGTTCTTC.

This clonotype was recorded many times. In DNA, the CDR3 is TGTGCCAGCAGTTTCCTCGGGACACCCCTCAGCCGGAATCAGCCCCAGCATTTT. This codes for CASSFLGTPLSRNQPQHF. This chain joins TRBV12-3 or TRBV12-4 and TRBJ1-5; a possible D gene is TRBD1 (6 bases). The CDR3 totals 18 residues. The germline V and J ends were trimmed by 3 bases and 4 bases, with 22 bases remaining between them.

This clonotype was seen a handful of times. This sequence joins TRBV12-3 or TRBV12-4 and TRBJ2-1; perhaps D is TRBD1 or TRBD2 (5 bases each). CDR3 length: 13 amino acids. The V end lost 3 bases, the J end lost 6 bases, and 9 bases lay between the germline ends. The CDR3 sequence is CASSFGAANEQFF. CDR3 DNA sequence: TGTGCCAGCAGTTTCGGGGCAGCCAATGAGCAGTTCTTC.

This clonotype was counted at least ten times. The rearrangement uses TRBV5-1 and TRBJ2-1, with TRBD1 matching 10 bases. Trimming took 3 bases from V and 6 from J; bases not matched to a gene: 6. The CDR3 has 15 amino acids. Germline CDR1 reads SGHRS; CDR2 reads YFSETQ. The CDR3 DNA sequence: TGCGCCAGCAGCTCGACAGGGGGCAATAGCAATGAGCAGTTCTTC. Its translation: CASSSTGGNSNEQFF.

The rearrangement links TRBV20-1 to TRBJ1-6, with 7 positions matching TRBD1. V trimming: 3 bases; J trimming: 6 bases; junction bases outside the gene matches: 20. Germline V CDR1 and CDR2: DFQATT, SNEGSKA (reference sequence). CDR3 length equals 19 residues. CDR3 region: CSASPADRVRYGGNSPLHF. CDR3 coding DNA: TGCAGTGCTAGTCCCGCTGACAGGGTACGGTATGGCGGTAATTCACCCCTCCACTTT.

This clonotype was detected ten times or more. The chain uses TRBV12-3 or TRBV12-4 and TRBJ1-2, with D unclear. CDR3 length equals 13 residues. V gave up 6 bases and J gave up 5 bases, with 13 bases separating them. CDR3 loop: CASRAILGYGYTF. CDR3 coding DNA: TGTGCCAGCAGAGCCATCTTAGGGTATGGCTACACCTTC.

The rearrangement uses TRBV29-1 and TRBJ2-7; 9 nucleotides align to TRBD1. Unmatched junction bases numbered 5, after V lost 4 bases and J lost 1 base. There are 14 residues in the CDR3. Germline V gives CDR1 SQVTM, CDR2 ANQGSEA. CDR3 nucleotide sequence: TGCAGCGTTGCGGGTGGGACAGGGTCCTACGAGCAGTACTTC. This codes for CSVAGGTGSYEQYF.

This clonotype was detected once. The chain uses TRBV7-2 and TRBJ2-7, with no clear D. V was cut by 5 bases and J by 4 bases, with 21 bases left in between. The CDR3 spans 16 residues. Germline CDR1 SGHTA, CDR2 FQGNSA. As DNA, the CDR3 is TGTGCCAGCAGCAGACCTGTAAGTGGCGATATTTACGAGCAGTACTTC. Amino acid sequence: CASSRPVSGDIYEQYF.

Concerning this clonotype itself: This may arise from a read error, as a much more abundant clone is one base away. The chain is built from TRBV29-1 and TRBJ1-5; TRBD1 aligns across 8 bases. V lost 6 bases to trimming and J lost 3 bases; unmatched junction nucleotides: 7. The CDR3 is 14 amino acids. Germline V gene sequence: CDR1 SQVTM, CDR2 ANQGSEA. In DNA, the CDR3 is TGCAGCGTCTGGACAGGGACTACCAATCAGCCCCAGCATTTT. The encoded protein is CSVWTGTTNQPQHF.

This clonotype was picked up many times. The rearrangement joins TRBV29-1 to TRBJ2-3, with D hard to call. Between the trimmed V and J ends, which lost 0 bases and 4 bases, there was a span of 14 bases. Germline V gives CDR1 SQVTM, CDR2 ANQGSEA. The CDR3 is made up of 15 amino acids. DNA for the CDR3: TGCAGCGTTGAAGATCGAATGAGGAGCCCAGATACGCAGTATTTT. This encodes CSVEDRMRSPDTQYF.

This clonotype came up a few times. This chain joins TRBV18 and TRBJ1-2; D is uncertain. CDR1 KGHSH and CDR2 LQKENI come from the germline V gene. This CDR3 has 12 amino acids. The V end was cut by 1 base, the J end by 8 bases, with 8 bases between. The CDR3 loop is CASSPQGGGYTF. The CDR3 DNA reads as TGTGCCAGCTCACCACAGGGAGGAGGCTACACCTTC. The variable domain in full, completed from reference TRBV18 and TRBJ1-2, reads NAGVMQNPRHLVRRRGQEARLRCSPMKGHSHVYWYRQLPEEGLKFMVYLQKENIIDESGMPKERFSAEFPKEGPSILRIQQVVRGDSAAYFCASSPQGGGYTFGSGTRLTVV.